This T cell receptor beta chain was sequenced for a study of siplizumab effects on memory and regulatory T cells. Study results and caveats: Whether the proliferating Tregs (from siplizumab cultures) were suppressive was not confirmed.

Measured with immunoSEQ multiplex PCR; TCRdb has only the in-frame clones, and not every one. Of around 100,000 clones in the sample, approximately 91% were seen once. Concerning this clone itself: What it binds is not known.

This TCR came from a human donor in good health. The sequenced material came from non-Treg CD4+ T cells sorted from blood.

CDR3 coding DNA: TGTGCCAGCAGTTTAACCGGGACAGGGGGGGAGCAGTACTTC. It codes for CASSLTGTGGEQYF. This rearrangement joins TRBV28 to TRBJ2-5, with 11 nucleotides matching TRBD1. Germline trimming cut 2 bases from V and 11 bases from J; bases unmatched to any gene: 7. Looked up from germline, CDR1 is MDHEN and CDR2 is SYDVKM. The CDR3 covers 14 residues.